The 12 T cell receptor beta chains below were found in one sample sequenced in a study of T cells in Graves' hyperthyroidism and ophthalmopathy. Using RNA transcripts as the source, TCR beta CDR3 regions were amplified. The HTBI primer set drove a first-round RT-PCR of the TCR CDR3. TCRdb recomputed calls from the multiplex PCR reads with MiXCR, one row per CDR3 protein. The repertoire holds about 520,000 distinct CDR3 sequences, with roughly 20% as singletons. Sequencing was carried out using blood. Every receptor here comes from a man aged 18 to 30 with Graves' hyperthyroidism.

The table lists this clonotype with a few counts. The chain employs TRBV6-1 and TRBJ1-1; D remains unclear. Trimming took off 11 bases at V and 4 bases at J, with 11 bases between the two ends. Germline lookup yields CDR1 MNHNS and CDR2 SASEGT. There are 11 residues in the CDR3. This CDR3 reads CAGGIGTEAFF. DNA for the CDR3: TGTGCCGGCGGTATCGGCACTGAAGCTTTCTTT.

The CDR3 is CASTTRVGAEAFF. Written as DNA, the CDR3 is TGTGCCAGCACCACCAGGGTTGGCGCTGAAGCTTTCTTT. The chain joins TRBV6-2 or TRBV6-3 to TRBJ1-1, with a tentative D call TRBD1 (5 bases). V lost 7 bases and J lost 6, with 15 bases in between. From germline, CDR1 is MNHEY and CDR2 SVGEGT. There are 13 residues in the CDR3.

This clonotype has ten or more counts. The V gene is TRBV10-2, the J gene TRBJ1-5; 7 nucleotides line up with TRBD1. This CDR3 comprises 15 residues. V was clipped by 5 bases and J by 4 bases; unmatched bases: 8. Germline-derived CDR1 and CDR2 are WSHSY and SAAADI. CDR3: CASSLGTVLNQPQHF. The CDR3 DNA is TGCGCCAGCAGTCTTGGGACAGTTCTAAATCAGCCCCAGCATTTT.

This clonotype was observed a few times. CDR3 DNA: TGTGCCAGCAGCTTGGAGACTAGAGGGGGGTACGAGCAGTACTTC. Amino acid sequence: CASSLETRGGYEQYF. The chain recombines TRBV5-4 with TRBJ2-7; the D call may be TRBD1 or TRBD2 (6 bases each). Germline-derived CDR1 and CDR2 are SGHNT and YYREEE (reference sequence). The ends were cut back, 0 bases at V and 4 bases at J, with 14 bases in the middle. The CDR3 extends over 15 amino acids.

This clonotype was picked up a small number of times. The chain has TRBV9 and TRBJ1-1; 7 bases fit TRBD1. Losses at the gene ends were 3 bases for V and 4 bases for J; bases not matched to a gene: 9. The CDR3 loop spans 15 amino acids. Germline loops: CDR1 SGDLS, CDR2 YYNGEE. The CDR3 loop reads CASSGIQGRVTEAFF. DNA for the CDR3: TGTGCCAGCAGCGGGATACAGGGGAGGGTCACTGAAGCTTTCTTT.

This clonotype has ten or more counts. This sequence joins TRBV6-2 or TRBV6-3 and TRBJ1-1; D gene unclear. Germline CDR1 and CDR2: MNHEY and SVGEGT. This CDR3 has 14 amino acids. The ends were cut back, 10 bases at V and 1 base at J, with 16 bases in the middle. CDR3 amino acids: CAITLAGGNTEAFF. The CDR3 DNA reads TGTGCCATTACCTTGGCAGGAGGGAACACTGAAGCTTTCTTT.

This clonotype was counted ten times or more. The chain combines TRBV19 with TRBJ1-1; D is uncertain. From germline, CDR1 is LNHDA and CDR2 SQIVND (reference sequence). Trimming stripped 7 bases from V and 5 bases from J, with 17 bases between. The CDR3 runs 14 residues. The CDR3 coding sequence is TGTGCCAGTACCCGGGCCGGAATAGGGACTGAAGCTTTCTTT. Protein: CASTRAGIGTEAFF.

In the case of this clonotype: An end of the junction does not agree with germline; a read error may underlie this. As DNA, the CDR3 is TGCAGTTCCCGAGTACAGGGCTACGATCAGTACTTC. Its protein product is CSSRVQGYDQYF. The V gene is TRBV20-1, the J gene TRBJ2-7; tentative D call: TRBD1 (6 bases). The CDR3 extends over 12 amino acids. From germline, CDR1 is DFQATT and CDR2 SNEGSKA (reference sequence).

This clonotype was counted ten times or more. This chain links TRBV28 with TRBJ1-2; 8 bases are a match to TRBD1. Germline V gene sequence: CDR1 MDHEN, CDR2 SYDVKM. The junction had 6 bases not matched to a gene; V was cut back by 5 bases and J by 4 bases. There are 14 residues in the CDR3. Here the CDR3 DNA reads TGTGCCAGCAGTGGACAGGGCTACCCCTATGGCTACACCTTC. Translating it yields CASSGQGYPYGYTF.

The chain combines TRBV11-2 with TRBJ2-7, with D maybe TRBD2 (5 bases). Germline values: CDR1 SGHAT, CDR2 FQNNGV. Trimming cost V 2 bases and J 3 bases, with 14 bases left between them. The CDR3 has 15 residues. The CDR3 spells CASSLFTGTSYEQYF. The CDR3 DNA reads as TGTGCCAGCAGCTTATTTACGGGAACCAGCTACGAGCAGTACTTC.

Only a few counts were recorded for this clonotype. The genes are TRBV3-1 and TRBJ2-7; 8 positions agree with TRBD2. CDR1 is LGHDT, CDR2 YNNKEL, per germline (reference sequence). This CDR3 spans 14 amino acids. With 0 bases clipped from V and 4 bases from J, the junction kept 2 bases outside the gene matches. In DNA form, the CDR3 reads TGTGCCAGCAGCCAAGATCCTAGCGGGTACGAGCAGTACTTC. It codes for CASSQDPSGYEQYF.

This clonotype was picked up many times. The V gene is TRBV2, the J gene TRBJ1-1; D is unresolved. The V end was cut by 7 bases, the J end by 3 bases, with 12 bases between. Germline values: CDR1 SNHLY, CDR2 FYNNEI. The CDR3 totals 13 residues. CDR3 protein: CASIREPDTEAFF. The CDR3 nucleotides read TGTGCCAGCATACGAGAGCCAGACACTGAAGCTTTCTTT.